The following is a T cell receptor beta chain sequence with its context. What it binds is not known. The data were taken from a study of beta chain features in type 1 diabetes. Whole-study results and caveats: Type 1 diabetes patients had TCRB CDR3s that were shorter (moderately but significantly so) in all four CD4+ subsets. Healthy donors had naive, central memory and Treg TCRB repertoires that appeared less similar than those seen among patients.

Sequenced material consisted of expressed TCRB transcripts (all of the isolated RNA was reverse transcribed). This table comes from immunoSEQ multiplex PCR, and its TCRdb copy is limited to in-frame clones, with some not included. This sample has 300,000 to 400,000 clones, with roughly 9.8% found just once. Naive, central memory, regulatory and stem cell-like memory cells within the CD4+ compartment were sorted using CD45RO/CCR7/CD25/CD127/CD95/CD27. Sorted populations all had greater than 95% purity. CDR1 and CDR2 (germline): MNHEY, SVGAGI. V was cut by 0 bases and J by 1 base, with 9 bases left in between. This CDR3 contains 15 residues.

The receptor's source is a man aged 30 to 39 with type 1 diabetes. This chain uses TRBV6-5 with TRBJ1-2, with D maybe TRBD1 (5 bases). The sample was central memory CD4+ T cells from blood. Written as DNA, the CDR3 is TGTGCCAGCAGTTACTCAGGGGCACTTAACTATGGCTACACCTTC. Its translation is CASSYSGALNYGYTF.